These 28 T cell receptor beta chains were sequenced from one sample in a study of technical replicates of blood from a few donors. TCRdb's copy holds only in-frame clones and misses some; the assay was immunoSEQ multiplex PCR. This sample has around 60,000 clones, with about 91% found just once. Sequenced material: PBMCs. Source of these receptors: a human donor in good health. Some clones in this sample may be carry-over from other donors' samples.

The chain joins TRBV2 to TRBJ1-4, with D uncertain. CDR3 length: 14 residues. V lost 6 bases and J lost 7, with 15 bases in between. Germline lookup yields CDR1 SNHLY and CDR2 FYNNEI. The CDR3 spells CASSAILAGEKLFF. As DNA, the CDR3 is TGTGCCAGCAGCGCGATTTTGGCAGGTGAAAAACTGTTTTTT.

The V and J genes are TRBV2 and TRBJ2-7, with 7 bases that match TRBD2. The CDR3 is made up of 14 amino acids. The V gene's germline CDR1 is SNHLY and CDR2 FYNNEI. The junction had 6 bases not matched to a gene; V was cut back by 2 bases and J by 5 bases. CDR3 sequence (DNA): TGTGCCAGCAGTGAATCCGGGGGGACTGACGAGCAGTACTTC. It is translated as CASSESGGTDEQYF.

The V and J genes are TRBV27 and TRBJ2-7; TRBD1 matches 9 bases. This CDR3 contains 15 residues. V shed 4 bases, J shed 5 bases, and the junction held 9 bases outside the gene matches. Germline V gene sequence: CDR1 MNHEY, CDR2 SMNVEV (reference sequence). CDR3 loop: CASSSQGTGNNEQYF. CDR3 sequence (DNA): TGTGCCAGCAGTTCCCAAGGGACAGGGAACAACGAGCAGTACTTC.

The J gene is TRBJ1-1, the V gene TRBV10-3, with D possibly being TRBD1 (5 bases). The V gene lost 8 bases and the J gene lost 1 base, with 11 bases spanning the gap. This CDR3 comprises 13 residues. CDR1 is ENHRY, CDR2 SYGVKD, per germline. CDR3 sequence reads: CAIGAQENTEAFF. CDR3 nucleotides: TGTGCCATCGGGGCCCAGGAGAACACTGAAGCTTTCTTT.

The rearrangement links TRBV29-1 to TRBJ2-7, with 8 positions matching TRBD1. J was trimmed by 3 bases and V by 7 bases; bases with no gene match: 8. CDR3 length: 13 amino acids. The germline gives CDR1 SQVTM, CDR2 ANQGSEA. Here the CDR3 reads CSARKGTGYEQYF. The CDR3 DNA reads TGCAGCGCCAGAAAAGGGACAGGCTACGAGCAGTACTTC.

V is TRBV5-4 and J is TRBJ2-7; TRBD2 might be the D (5 bases). The V and J ends lost 0 bases and 3 bases respectively, with 13 bases between them. The CDR3 is 15 residues long. Germline V gene sequence: CDR1 SGHNT, CDR2 YYREEE (reference sequence). This CDR3 is CASSLAGGSHYEQYF. The CDR3 DNA reads as TGTGCCAGCAGCTTGGCAGGTGGGAGCCACTACGAGCAGTACTTC.

This sequence joins TRBV4-1 and TRBJ1-6; tentative D call: TRBD1 (5 bases). The germline V and J ends were trimmed by 1 base and 1 base, with 11 bases remaining between them. Germline values: CDR1 MGHRA, CDR2 YSYEKL. This CDR3 comprises 17 residues. The CDR3 nucleotides read TGCGCCAGCAGCCAAGGCGACCGACAGTCCTATAATTCACCCCTCCACTTT. This codes for CASSQGDRQSYNSPLHF.

The chain carries TRBV5-6 and TRBJ2-3; 9 positions match TRBD1. V lost 0 bases, J lost 4 bases, and 6 bases stayed unmatched. In germline, CDR1 is SGHDT, CDR2 YYEEEE. The CDR3 totals 16 residues. The CDR3 here is CASSLGVGTGSDTQYF. In DNA form, the CDR3 reads TGTGCCAGCAGCTTGGGGGTGGGGACAGGGTCAGATACGCAGTATTTT.

The rearrangement links TRBV4-2 to TRBJ1-5, with D possibly being TRBD1 (6 bases). The CDR3 has 15 residues. From germline, CDR1 is LGHNA and CDR2 YNFKEQ. Trimming left V 5 bases short and J 0 bases short, with 11 bases between. The CDR3 is CASSLDSLSNQPQHF. As DNA, the CDR3 is TGTGCCAGCAGCTTGGACAGCCTTAGCAATCAGCCCCAGCATTTT.

The chain carries TRBV29-1 and TRBJ1-2, with D possibly matching TRBD1 (5 bases). This CDR3 region has 12 residues. The germline V gene encodes CDR1 SQVTM and CDR2 ANQGSEA. Deletions cut 7 bases from V and 5 bases from J, with 14 bases between. CDR3 region: CSGETGGYGYTF. CDR3 bases: TGCAGCGGAGAAACGGGGGGGTATGGCTACACCTTC.

The chain links TRBV6-5 to TRBJ2-7; D may be TRBD2 (6 bases). The CDR3 is 13 residues long. Germline CDR1 MNHEY, CDR2 SVGAGI. The V gene lost 5 bases and the J gene lost 5 bases, with 13 bases spanning the gap. DNA of the CDR3: TGTGCCAGCAGTCTCAGCGGGCGTGACGAGCAGTACTTC. Its translation is CASSLSGRDEQYF.

The rearrangement uses TRBV9 and TRBJ1-1; TRBD1 matches at 10 bases. CDR3 length: 14 residues. CDR1 is SGDLS, CDR2 YYNGEE, per germline. Unmatched junction bases numbered 7, after V lost 3 bases and J lost 8 bases. The CDR3 here is CASSEGTGDPEAFF. The CDR3 DNA is TGTGCCAGCAGCGAGGGGACAGGGGACCCCGAAGCTTTCTTT.

The chain joins TRBV9 to TRBJ2-1; 12 bases are a match to TRBD2. Germline V gene data show CDR1 as SGDLS and CDR2 as YYNGEE. The CDR3 length is 17 residues. Trimming took 4 bases from V and 8 from J; bases not matched to a gene: 13. CDR3 protein: CASSPVSTSGSKYEQFF. As DNA, the CDR3 is TGTGCCAGCAGCCCCGTCTCGACTAGCGGGAGTAAGTATGAGCAGTTCTTC.

This clone was observed a single time. This CDR3 fails to terminate in the conserved phenylalanine or tryptophan, so it likely reflects a read error. Because the CDR3's place on the DNA is in doubt, the DNA is left out and the CDR3 is given as listed by TCRdb. This chain uses TRBV5-4 with TRBJ1-2. Termini included, the CDR3 measures 9 amino acids. CDR1 is SGHNT and CDR2 is YYREEE in the germline V gene (reference sequence). The CDR3 sequence is CASSIPRIR.

This chain uses TRBV6-4 with TRBJ2-1, with 11 nucleotides matching TRBD2. This CDR3 spans 16 amino acids. The ends lost 4 bases at V and 4 bases at J; junction bases unmatched: 6. Germline V gives CDR1 MRHNA, CDR2 SNTAGT. DNA of the CDR3: TGTGCCAGCAGTGCCCTAGCGGGGGGAGGTTACAATGAGCAGTTCTTC. It specifies CASSALAGGGYNEQFF.

The chain recombines TRBV29-1 with TRBJ2-7; no reliable D call. CDR1 and CDR2 from the germline V gene are SQVTM and ANQGSEA. V lost 4 bases and J 5 bases, leaving 9 bases between the germline ends. This CDR3 region has 11 residues. The CDR3 sequence is CSVVQSHEQYF. The DNA of the CDR3 is TGCAGCGTTGTACAATCGCACGAGCAGTACTTC.

The rearrangement joins TRBV29-1 to TRBJ2-3, with a possible D match to TRBD1 (5 bases). Looked up from germline, CDR1 is SQVTM and CDR2 is ANQGSEA. The ends were cut back, 7 bases at V and 5 bases at J, with 13 bases in the middle. CDR3 size: 12 residues. CDR3 nucleotide sequence: TGCAGCGCCACAAGGGGTGGAGATACGCAGTATTTT. Its translation is CSATRGGDTQYF.

CDR3 in amino acids: CAISESGDRYNSPLHF. For the CDR3, the DNA is TGTGCCATCAGTGAGTCTGGAGACAGGTATAATTCACCCCTCCACTTT. The chain recombines TRBV10-3 with TRBJ1-6, with a tentative D call TRBD1 (6 bases). From germline, CDR1 is ENHRY and CDR2 SYGVKD. The V gene lost 0 bases and the J gene lost 4 bases, with 10 bases spanning the gap. The CDR3 length is 16 residues.

The J gene is TRBJ2-1, the V gene TRBV4-3, with TRBD1 matching over 7 bases. V lost 3 bases, J lost 4 bases, and 6 bases stayed unmatched. This CDR3 region has 15 residues. Germline V gene data show CDR1 as LGHNA and CDR2 as YSLEER. CDR3 DNA: TGCGCCAGCAGCCAGTCGACAGGGTGGTACAATGAGCAGTTCTTC. Its protein is CASSQSTGWYNEQFF.

The V call is TRBV4-2, the J call TRBJ2-1; a weak D match, TRBD2 (6 bases). V was cut by 4 bases and J by 5 bases, with 18 bases left in between. CDR3 length: 16 amino acids. In germline, CDR1 is LGHNA, CDR2 YNFKEQ. In nucleotides, the CDR3 is TGTGCCAGCAGCCTGGGGGACTCCAGTCGGAACAATGAGCAGTTCTTC. This sequence encodes CASSLGDSSRNNEQFF.

The rearrangement uses TRBV4-3 and TRBJ1-4, with D perhaps matching TRBD1 (6 bases). The CDR3 runs 14 residues. V shed 0 bases and J shed 8 bases, with 10 bases lying between them. Germline loops: CDR1 LGHNA, CDR2 YSLEER. CDR3 nucleotides: TGCGCCAGCAGCCAAGACACGAGGGGGGAAAAACTGTTTTTT. Translating gives CASSQDTRGEKLFF.

The chain combines TRBV2 with TRBJ2-2, with D perhaps matching TRBD1 (6 bases). Germline V gives CDR1 SNHLY, CDR2 FYNNEI. V lost 7 bases and J lost 3, with 12 bases in between. The CDR3 runs to 14 residues. CDR3 sequence reads: CASTPDSYTGELFF. The CDR3 bases are TGTGCCAGCACCCCGGACAGCTACACCGGGGAGCTGTTTTTT.

The chain employs TRBV29-1 and TRBJ2-7; a weak D match, TRBD1 (6 bases). V was cut by 7 bases and J by 6 bases, with 13 bases left in between. Germline assignment: CDR1 SQVTM and CDR2 ANQGSEA. The CDR3 runs 11 residues. CDR3 residues: CSGTRGGEQYF. The CDR3 DNA reads as TGCAGCGGCACCAGGGGCGGCGAGCAGTACTTC.

V gene TRBV7-9 combines with J gene TRBJ2-7, with D possibly TRBD1 on 6 matching bases. The V end was cut by 4 bases, the J end by 7 bases, with 17 bases between. Germline values: CDR1 SEHNR, CDR2 FQNEAQ (reference sequence). There are 14 residues in the CDR3. The DNA of the CDR3 is TGTGCCAGCAGCTCACAGGGAAGGGCGTGGGAGCAGTACTTC. Encoded protein: CASSSQGRAWEQYF.

V usage is TRBV5-1 and J usage is TRBJ1-2; 8 nucleotides align to TRBD1. Germline loops: CDR1 SGHRS, CDR2 YFSETQ. This CDR3 contains 17 residues. V gave up 0 bases and J gave up 0 bases; unmatched junction bases: 7. The CDR3 DNA is TGCGCCAGCAGCTTGGGCGGCCGGGACAGGACTAACTATGGCTACACCTTC. Its protein product is CASSLGGRDRTNYGYTF.

The CDR3 spells CASSSTSGGGYEQYF. The DNA of the CDR3 is TGCGCCAGCAGCTCTACTAGCGGGGGCGGGTACGAGCAGTACTTC. The V gene is TRBV5-1, the J gene TRBJ2-7; TRBD2 matches 11 bases. The CDR3 totals 15 residues. Germline V gene lookup returns CDR1 SGHRS and CDR2 YFSETQ. V shed 3 bases and J 4 bases; nucleotides not matched to a gene: 6.

The genes are TRBV21-1 and TRBJ1-5; TRBD1, the table's D call, lacks a check against the DNA. TRBV21-1 is labeled a pseudogene. The CDR3 sequence is 19 residues long. CDR3 sequence: CASSTGGGRDTYSNQPQHF. The CDR3 DNA sequence: TGTGCCAGCAGCACAGGAGGAGGCAGGGACACCTATAGCAATCAGCCCCAGCATTTT.

This chain connects TRBV19 to TRBJ2-3, with D possibly being TRBD2 (7 bases). Germline CDR1 reads LNHDA; CDR2 reads SQIVND (reference sequence). This CDR3 has 13 residues. V dropped 8 bases and J dropped 1 base, with 10 bases sitting between them. The CDR3 region has the DNA TGTGCCAGTTCGGGGGGCCGCACAGATACGCAGTATTTT. It encodes CASSGGRTDTQYF.